This T cell receptor beta chain was recovered during a study of blood T cell repertoires in COVID-19. About the research overall: PBMCs, B-cell-depleted T cells, or T cells were the source of the cDNA or gDNA that made up the material.

Germline CDR1 and CDR2: SNHLY and FYNNEI. Trimming took 7 bases from V and 6 from J; bases not matched to a gene: 9. The length of the CDR3 is 15 residues. Study processing details: Estimated nucleated cell counts came from reference gene primer amplification. Only in-frame clones appear in the TCRdb table, and some are missing; sequencing was by immunoSEQ multiplex PCR. The DNA was the basis for D and trimming; V, J and clone size are from that table. The sample has about 43,000 clones; 70% to 85% are singletons. The chain links TRBV2 to TRBJ2-1, with 10 bases matching TRBD2. The receptor was isolated from a woman aged 60-70 years with acute or convalescent COVID-19. The material sequenced was peripheral blood. CDR3 nucleotides: TGTGCCAGCACCCAACTAGCGGGAAGCAGCAATGAGCAGTTCTTC. Residues: CASTQLAGSSNEQFF.